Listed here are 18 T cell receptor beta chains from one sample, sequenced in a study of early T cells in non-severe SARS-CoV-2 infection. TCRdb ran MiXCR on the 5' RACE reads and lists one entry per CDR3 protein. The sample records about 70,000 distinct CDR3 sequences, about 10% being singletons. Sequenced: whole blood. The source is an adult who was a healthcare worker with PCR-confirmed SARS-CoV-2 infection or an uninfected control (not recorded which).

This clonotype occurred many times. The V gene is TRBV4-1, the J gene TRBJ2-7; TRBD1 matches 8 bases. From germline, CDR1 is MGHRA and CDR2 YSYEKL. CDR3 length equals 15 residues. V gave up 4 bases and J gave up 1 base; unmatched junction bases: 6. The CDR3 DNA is TGCGCCAGCAGCCCCCATCGGACAGGGTCCTACGAGCAGTACTTC. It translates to CASSPHRTGSYEQYF.

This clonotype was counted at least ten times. The CDR3 DNA is TGTGCCAGCAGTGAAGGGACACCCGGGGAAAAACTGTTTTTT. Its translation is CASSEGTPGEKLFF. The rearrangement uses TRBV2 and TRBJ1-4; tentative D call: TRBD1 (5 bases). Germline values: CDR1 SNHLY, CDR2 FYNNEI. V was cut by 1 base and J by 8 bases, with 11 bases left in between. This CDR3 is built from 14 residues.

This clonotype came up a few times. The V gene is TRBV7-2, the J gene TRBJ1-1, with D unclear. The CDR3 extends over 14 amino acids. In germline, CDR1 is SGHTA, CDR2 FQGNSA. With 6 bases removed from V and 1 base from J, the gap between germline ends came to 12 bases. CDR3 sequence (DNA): TGTGCCAGCAGGAGGGCAGCAGGGAACACTGAAGCTTTCTTT. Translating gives CASRRAAGNTEAFF.

CDR3 sequence reads: CASSLDPAYYGYTF. In nucleotides, the CDR3 is TGTGCCAGCAGCTTAGACCCAGCCTACTATGGCTACACCTTC. The rearrangement uses TRBV7-2 and TRBJ1-2, with D hard to call. Germline V CDR1 and CDR2: SGHTA, FQGNSA. The germline V and J ends were trimmed by 1 base and 3 bases, with 9 bases remaining between them. CDR3 length equals 14 residues.

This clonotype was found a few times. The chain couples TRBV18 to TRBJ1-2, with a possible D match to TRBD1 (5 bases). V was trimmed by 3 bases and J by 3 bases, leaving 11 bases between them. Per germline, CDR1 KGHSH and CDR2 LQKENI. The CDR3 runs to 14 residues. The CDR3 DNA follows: TGTGCCAGCTCACCGGTGGGCAGGGACTATGGCTACACCTTC. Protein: CASSPVGRDYGYTF.

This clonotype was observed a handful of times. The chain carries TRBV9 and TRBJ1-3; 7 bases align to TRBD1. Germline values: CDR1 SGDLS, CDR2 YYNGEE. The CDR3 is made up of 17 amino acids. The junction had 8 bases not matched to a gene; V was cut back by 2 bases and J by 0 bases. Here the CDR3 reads CASSVLRDSHSGNTIYF. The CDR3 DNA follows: TGTGCCAGCAGCGTGCTACGGGACAGCCACTCTGGAAACACCATATATTTT.

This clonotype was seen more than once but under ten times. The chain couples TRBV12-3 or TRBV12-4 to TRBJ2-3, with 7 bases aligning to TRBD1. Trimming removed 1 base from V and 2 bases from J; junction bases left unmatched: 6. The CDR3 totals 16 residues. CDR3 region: CASSLGGTAPTDTQYF. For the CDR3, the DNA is TGTGCCAGCAGTTTAGGGGGGACAGCACCCACAGATACGCAGTATTTT.

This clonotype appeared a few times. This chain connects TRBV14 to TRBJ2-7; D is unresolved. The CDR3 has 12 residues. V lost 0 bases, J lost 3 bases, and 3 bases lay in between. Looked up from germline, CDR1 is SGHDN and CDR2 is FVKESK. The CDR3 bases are TGTGCCAGCAGCCAAGATTACTACGAGCAGTACTTC. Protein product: CASSQDYYEQYF. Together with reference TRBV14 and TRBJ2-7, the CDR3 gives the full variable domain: EAGVTQFPSHSVIEKGQTVTLRCDPISGHDNLYWYRRVMGKEIKFLLHFVKESKQDESGMPNNRFLAERTGGTYSTLKVQPAELEDSGVYFCASSQDYYEQYFGPGTRLTVT.

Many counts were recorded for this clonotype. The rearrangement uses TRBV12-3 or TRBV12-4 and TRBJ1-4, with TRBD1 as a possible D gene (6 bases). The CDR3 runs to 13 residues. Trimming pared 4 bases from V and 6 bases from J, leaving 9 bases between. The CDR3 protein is CASSSTGDEKLFF. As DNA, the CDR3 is TGTGCCAGCAGTTCGACAGGAGATGAAAAACTGTTTTTT.

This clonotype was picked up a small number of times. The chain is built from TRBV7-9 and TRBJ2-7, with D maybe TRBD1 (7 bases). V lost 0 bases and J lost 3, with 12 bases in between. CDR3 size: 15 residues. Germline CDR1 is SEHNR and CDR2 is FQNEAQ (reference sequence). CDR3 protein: CASSLAAGGIYEQYF. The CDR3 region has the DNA TGTGCCAGCAGCTTAGCTGCAGGGGGGATCTACGAGCAGTACTTC. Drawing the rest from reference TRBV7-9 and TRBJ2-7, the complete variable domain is DTGVSQNPRHKITKRGQNVTFRCDPISEHNRLYWYRQTLGQGPEFLTYFQNEAQLEKSRLLSDRFSAERPKGSFSTLEIQRTEQGDSAMYLCASSLAAGGIYEQYFGPGTRLTVT.

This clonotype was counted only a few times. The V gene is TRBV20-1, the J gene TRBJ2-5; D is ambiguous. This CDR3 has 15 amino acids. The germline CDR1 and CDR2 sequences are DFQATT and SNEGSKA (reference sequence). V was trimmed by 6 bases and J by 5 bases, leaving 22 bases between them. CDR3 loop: CSASPDGRTRETQYF. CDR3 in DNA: TGCAGTGCCTCACCTGACGGACGTACGAGGGAGACCCAGTACTTC.

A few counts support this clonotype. CDR3 amino acids: CASSYSRGTGGSNTEAFF. The CDR3 nucleotides are TGTGCCAGCAGTTACTCTCGAGGGACAGGGGGCAGTAACACTGAAGCTTTCTTT. The chain joins TRBV6-2 or TRBV6-3 to TRBJ1-1; TRBD1 aligns across 12 bases. The V and J ends lost 0 bases and 2 bases, in that order; junction bases with no gene match: 7. Germline assignment: CDR1 MNHEY and CDR2 SVGEGT. The CDR3 has 18 residues.

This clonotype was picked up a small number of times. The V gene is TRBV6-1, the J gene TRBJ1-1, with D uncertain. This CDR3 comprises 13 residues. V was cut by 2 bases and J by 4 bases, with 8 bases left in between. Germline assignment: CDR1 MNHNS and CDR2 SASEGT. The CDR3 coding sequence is TGTGCCAGCAGTGAATGGTGGACCACTGAAGCTTTCTTT. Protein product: CASSEWWTTEAFF.

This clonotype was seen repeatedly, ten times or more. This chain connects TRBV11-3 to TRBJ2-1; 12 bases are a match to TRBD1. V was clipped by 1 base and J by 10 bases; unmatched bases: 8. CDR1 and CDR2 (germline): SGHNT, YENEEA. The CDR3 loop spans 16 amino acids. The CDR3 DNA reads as TGTGCCAGCAGCTTAGCAACCGGGACAGGGGGCGAGGAGCAGTTCTTC. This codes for CASSLATGTGGEEQFF.

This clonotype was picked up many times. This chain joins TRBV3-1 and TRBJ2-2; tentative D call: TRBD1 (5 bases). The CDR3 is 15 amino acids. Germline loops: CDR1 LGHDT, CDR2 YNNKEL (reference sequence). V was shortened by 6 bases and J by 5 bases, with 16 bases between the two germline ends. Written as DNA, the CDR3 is TGTGCCAGCAGAGCTCTCCCGACAGCGACCGGGGAGCTGTTTTTT. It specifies CASRALPTATGELFF.

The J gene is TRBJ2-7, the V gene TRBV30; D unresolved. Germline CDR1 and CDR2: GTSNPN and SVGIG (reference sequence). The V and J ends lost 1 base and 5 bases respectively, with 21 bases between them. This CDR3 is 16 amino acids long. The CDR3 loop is CAWSEVGLAVRDEQYF. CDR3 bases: TGTGCCTGGAGTGAGGTTGGGCTCGCTGTACGTGACGAGCAGTACTTC.

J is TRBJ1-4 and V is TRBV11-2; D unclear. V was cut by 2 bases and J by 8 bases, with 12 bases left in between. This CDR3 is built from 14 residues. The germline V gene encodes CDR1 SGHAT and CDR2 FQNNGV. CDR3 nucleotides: TGTGCCAGCAGCTTAACACCGATGGGGGAAAAACTGTTTTTT. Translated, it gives CASSLTPMGEKLFF.

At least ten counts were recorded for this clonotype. CDR3: CSATSNYGYTF. As DNA, the CDR3 is TGCAGTGCTACCAGTAACTATGGCTACACCTTC. The chain combines TRBV20-1 with TRBJ1-2; D remains unclear. CDR3 length equals 11 residues. V shed 4 bases and J shed 1 base, with 4 bases lying between them. Germline CDR1 DFQATT, CDR2 SNEGSKA (reference sequence).